Following are 32 T cell receptor beta chains from one sample sequenced in a study of spatial heterogeneity in lung cancer. Time point: sample taken at primary tumor resection. Unsorted tumor, nontumor lung tissue or cryopreserved PBMC supplied the whole RNA. TCRdb recomputed calls from the 5' RACE reads with MiXCR, one row per CDR3 protein. The repertoire holds roughly 21,000 distinct CDR3 sequences, with about 3.3% as singletons. The sequences come from PBMCs, collected at surgery. These receptors all come from a female donor with early-stage non-small cell lung cancer.

This clonotype was observed at least ten times. The chain couples TRBV3-1 to TRBJ2-7, with D maybe TRBD2 (5 bases). CDR3 length: 14 residues. The germline CDR1 and CDR2 sequences are LGHDT and YNNKEL (reference sequence). V shed 1 base and J shed 4 bases, with 11 bases lying between them. As DNA, the CDR3 is TGTGCCAGCAGCCAAGGGGAGAAGTTATACGAGCAGTACTTC. Translating gives CASSQGEKLYEQYF.

This clonotype has ten or more counts. The gene calls are TRBV25-1 and TRBJ2-5, with 8 bases that match TRBD2. The trim removed 3 bases at V and 0 bases at J, leaving 6 bases unmatched. The CDR3 has 16 amino acids. From germline, CDR1 is MGHDK and CDR2 SYGVNS. This chain's CDR3 is CASSDLREAHQETQYF. As DNA, the CDR3 is TGTGCCAGCAGTGACTTGCGGGAGGCCCACCAAGAGACCCAGTACTTC.

The table lists this clonotype with many counts. This sequence may be a read error, since a much larger clone differs from it by one base. The chain recombines TRBV29-1 with TRBJ2-5; 8 bases are shared with TRBD2. CDR1 and CDR2 (germline): SQVTM, ANQGSEA. CDR3 size: 13 residues. V gave up 8 bases and J gave up 7 bases; unmatched junction bases: 12. This CDR3 reads CSTGTRGAGTQYF. CDR3 sequence (DNA): TGCAGCACCGGGACTAGGGGGGCGGGGACCCAGTACTTC.

This clonotype has at least ten counts. The chain uses TRBV4-1 and TRBJ2-5, with D perhaps matching TRBD1 (5 bases). V lost 2 bases and J 2 bases, leaving 21 bases between the germline ends. CDR1 and CDR2 from the germline V gene are MGHRA and YSYEKL. The CDR3 is 18 amino acids. The CDR3 DNA is TGCGCCAGCAGCCAACGTGTCTCGGTAGGGGCAACACAAGAGACCCAGTACTTC. Residues: CASSQRVSVGATQETQYF.

A few counts support this clonotype. J is TRBJ2-7 and V is TRBV20-1, with 11 bases fitting TRBD2. The junction had 14 bases not matched to a gene; V was cut back by 2 bases and J by 5 bases. Germline assignment: CDR1 DFQATT and CDR2 SNEGSKA (reference sequence). This CDR3 contains 17 residues. The chain's CDR3 is CSARLGTSGPLRNEQYF. The CDR3, as DNA: TGCAGTGCTAGATTGGGGACTAGCGGCCCTCTAAGGAACGAGCAGTACTTC.

This clonotype was recorded many times. This rearrangement joins TRBV6-5 to TRBJ2-1; D gene unclear. Germline lookup yields CDR1 MNHEY and CDR2 SVGAGI. The CDR3 has 11 residues. Trimming pared 8 bases from V and 9 bases from J, leaving 11 bases between. In nucleotides, the CDR3 is TGTGCCAGCCGGTCCACGGGTGAGCAGTTCTTC. Amino acid sequence: CASRSTGEQFF.

V gene TRBV30 combines with J gene TRBJ1-2; 8 nucleotides agree with TRBD1. Germline values: CDR1 GTSNPN, CDR2 SVGIG (reference sequence). Trimming cost V 3 bases and J 10 bases; bases outside gene matches: 13. This CDR3 has 14 residues. CDR3 region: CAWRREDRVRLYTF. CDR3 DNA sequence: TGTGCCTGGAGAAGGGAGGACAGGGTAAGACTCTACACCTTC.

This clonotype was counted at least ten times. V and J are TRBV20-1 and TRBJ2-3; 10 nucleotides line up with TRBD2. V shed 2 bases and J 0 bases; nucleotides not matched to a gene: 8. CDR3 length equals 17 residues. CDR1 and CDR2 from the germline V gene are DFQATT and SNEGSKA (reference sequence). Here the CDR3 reads CSARSISAGGSTDTQYF. In DNA, the CDR3 is TGCAGTGCTAGATCTATCTCAGCGGGAGGGAGCACAGATACGCAGTATTTT.

This clonotype has at least ten counts. V gene TRBV19 combines with J gene TRBJ2-3; 10 nucleotides line up with TRBD2. This CDR3 has 18 residues. With 8 bases clipped from V and 0 bases from J, the junction kept 14 bases outside the gene matches. Germline-derived CDR1 and CDR2 are LNHDA and SQIVND (reference sequence). Here the CDR3 reads CASYDAGTSEQSTDTQYF. CDR3 nucleotides: TGTGCCAGTTACGACGCCGGGACTAGCGAGCAAAGCACAGATACGCAGTATTTT.

Many counts were recorded for this clonotype. J is TRBJ2-2 and V is TRBV5-1; no reliable D call. The V end lost 4 bases, the J end lost 3 bases, and 4 bases lay between the germline ends. Germline lookup yields CDR1 SGHRS and CDR2 YFSETQ. This CDR3 comprises 12 residues. CDR3 sequence: CASSPDTGELFF. In nucleotides, the CDR3 is TGCGCCAGCAGCCCAGACACCGGGGAGCTGTTTTTT.

V and J are TRBV13 and TRBJ2-1; possibly TRBD2 for D (5 bases). V was trimmed by 8 bases and J by 9 bases, leaving 11 bases between them. The CDR3 is made up of 11 amino acids. CDR1 is PRHDT, CDR2 FYEKMQ, per germline (reference sequence). The CDR3 DNA is TGTGCCAGCGGGAGATACGGTGAGCAGTTCTTC. This sequence encodes CASGRYGEQFF.

There are many counts of this clonotype. This rearrangement joins TRBV20-1 to TRBJ1-6; D remains unclear. V lost 5 bases to trimming and J lost 0 bases, with 14 bases between them. CDR3 length equals 16 residues. Per the germline V gene, CDR1 is DFQATT and CDR2 is SNEGSKA (reference sequence). The CDR3 is CSALKDGSSYNSPLHF. CDR3 nucleotides: TGCAGTGCTCTAAAGGACGGGAGCTCCTATAATTCACCCCTCCACTTT.

V is TRBV7-9 and J is TRBJ1-1; D unresolved. V lost 5 bases and J lost 1, with 8 bases in between. The CDR3 has 13 residues. Germline-derived CDR1 and CDR2 are SEHNR and FQNEAQ (reference sequence). CDR3 residues: CASSLLPNTEAFF. CDR3 coding DNA: TGTGCCAGCAGCCTTCTACCGAACACTGAAGCTTTCTTT.

This clonotype has at least ten counts. V and J are TRBV28 and TRBJ2-2; no definite D call. V shed 5 bases and J shed 5 bases, with 6 bases lying between them. The CDR3 has 12 amino acids. Germline CDR1 is MDHEN and CDR2 is SYDVKM. DNA of the CDR3: TGTGCCAGCAGTCGACCGACCGGGGAGCTGTTTTTT. As protein: CASSRPTGELFF.

This clonotype showed up many times. V is TRBV7-3 and J is TRBJ2-3, with D unclear. Germline CDR1 and CDR2: SGHTA and FQGTGA. V was shortened by 2 bases and J by 0 bases, with 6 bases between the two germline ends. CDR3 size: 14 residues. The CDR3 DNA follows: TGTGCCAGCAGCTTAGCCGGGAGCACAGATACGCAGTATTTT. Its translation is CASSLAGSTDTQYF.

This chain connects TRBV6-4 to TRBJ2-7; 7 bases are a match to TRBD2. This CDR3 spans 13 amino acids. Germline CDR1 reads MRHNA; CDR2 reads SNTAGT. The ends lost 2 bases at V and 5 bases at J; junction bases unmatched: 3. Written as DNA, the CDR3 is TGTGCCAGCAGTGACGGTACTAGCGACGAGCAGTACTTC. Translation gives CASSDGTSDEQYF.

This clonotype came up many times. V and J are TRBV4-1 and TRBJ2-6; unclear D gene. The CDR3 totals 14 residues. Trimming shortened V by 3 bases and J by 0 bases, and 3 bases separated the two germline ends. Germline V gene sequence: CDR1 MGHRA, CDR2 YSYEKL. CDR3: CASSHLSGANVLTF. The CDR3 coding sequence is TGCGCCAGCAGCCATCTCTCTGGGGCCAACGTCCTGACTTTC.

This clonotype came up many times. The chain recombines TRBV9 with TRBJ2-3; TRBD2 aligns across 13 bases. Germline-derived CDR1 and CDR2 are SGDLS and YYNGEE. The V segment lost 4 bases and the J segment 6 bases; nucleotides outside the gene matches: 5. The CDR3 is made up of 15 amino acids. CDR3 nucleotides: TGTGCCAGCAGCTCAGGGACTAGCGGGGCGGATACGCAGTATTTT. This gives the protein CASSSGTSGADTQYF.

This clonotype was detected ten times or more. Its ends do not fully match the called genes, so a read error is possible. CDR3 region: CASSTSLSSEQYF. For the CDR3, the DNA is TGTGCCAGCAGTACATCCCTGTCCTCCGAGCAGTACTTC. This chain links TRBV27 with TRBJ2-7; D unclear. CDR3 length equals 13 residues. Germline CDR1 reads MNHEY; CDR2 reads SMNVEV (reference sequence).

This clonotype showed up just once. The chain has TRBV18 and TRBJ2-7; D is possibly TRBD2 (5 bases). CDR3 length equals 14 residues. The V end lost 1 base, the J end lost 2 bases, and 9 bases lay between the germline ends. CDR1 KGHSH and CDR2 LQKENI come from the germline V gene. The DNA for the CDR3 is TGTGCCAGCTCACCACAGCGGCAGCCCTACGAGCAGTACTTC. This encodes CASSPQRQPYEQYF.

This clonotype has just a few counts. The V gene is TRBV7-9, the J gene TRBJ2-7; the D gene is possibly TRBD2 (6 bases). Germline lookup yields CDR1 SEHNR and CDR2 FQNEAQ (reference sequence). Trimming removed 5 bases from V and 0 bases from J, with 11 bases in between. CDR3 length: 14 residues. CDR3 protein: CASSATSSSYEQYF. The CDR3 DNA is TGTGCCAGCAGCGCGACTAGTAGCTCCTACGAGCAGTACTTC.

This clonotype was seen ten or more times. The chain links TRBV10-2 to TRBJ2-1; 8 bases match TRBD1. Germline values: CDR1 WSHSY, CDR2 SAAADI. V lost 5 bases, J lost 0 bases, and 6 bases stayed unmatched. The length of the CDR3 is 16 residues. This CDR3 is CASSQRTGSSYNEQFF. CDR3 nucleotide sequence: TGCGCCAGCAGTCAAAGGACAGGGAGCTCCTACAATGAGCAGTTCTTC.

This clonotype was recorded at least ten times. The rearrangement links TRBV20-1 to TRBJ2-3; 10 nucleotides agree with TRBD2. The CDR3 extends over 14 amino acids. V shed 5 bases and J 2 bases; nucleotides not matched to a gene: 4. From germline, CDR1 is DFQATT and CDR2 SNEGSKA (reference sequence). The CDR3 protein is CSAGLAVPTDTQYF. The CDR3 DNA sequence: TGCAGTGCTGGACTAGCGGTCCCCACAGATACGCAGTATTTT.

This clonotype was observed at least ten times. The chain combines TRBV28 with TRBJ1-1; 9 bases match TRBD1. This CDR3 contains 13 residues. V shed 7 bases and J 3 bases; nucleotides not matched to a gene: 3. The germline gives CDR1 MDHEN, CDR2 SYDVKM. CDR3 in amino acids: CASKQGAYTEAFF. The CDR3 DNA reads as TGTGCCAGCAAACAGGGGGCTTACACTGAAGCTTTCTTT.

This clonotype showed up many times. The chain joins TRBV28 to TRBJ2-5; D assignment may be TRBD1 or TRBD2 (5 bases each). Germline loops: CDR1 MDHEN, CDR2 SYDVKM. Trimming stripped 5 bases from V and 4 bases from J, with 11 bases between. The CDR3 has 13 residues. The CDR3 spells CASSGTIIETQYF. The CDR3 nucleotides read TGTGCCAGCAGTGGGACCATCATAGAGACCCAGTACTTC.

By sample share, this clonotype is medium-sized. This chain links TRBV28 with TRBJ2-4, with TRBD2 matching 8 bases. In germline, CDR1 is MDHEN, CDR2 SYDVKM. This CDR3 has 14 amino acids. Trimming took 3 bases from V and 13 from J; bases not matched to a gene: 11. The CDR3 here is CASSFHGGSGIQYF. The CDR3 nucleotides read TGTGCCAGCAGTTTCCACGGAGGTAGCGGGATACAGTACTTC.

This clonotype came up many times. The chain joins TRBV4-1 to TRBJ1-1; D is uncertain. The V and J ends lost 1 base and 3 bases respectively, with 12 bases between them. Germline V gene data show CDR1 as MGHRA and CDR2 as YSYEKL. This CDR3 comprises 15 residues. This chain's CDR3 is CASSQGHGVDTEAFF. CDR3 nucleotides: TGCGCCAGCAGCCAAGGGCACGGGGTGGACACTGAAGCTTTCTTT.

At least ten counts were recorded for this clonotype. The chain employs TRBV12-3 or TRBV12-4 and TRBJ2-3; D not resolved. This CDR3 has 11 amino acids. Trimming removed 4 bases at V and 4 bases at J, with 3 bases between. In DNA form, the CDR3 reads TGTGCCAGCAGTTACGCAGATACGCAGTATTTT. This codes for CASSYADTQYF.

This clonotype was found many times. CDR3 coding DNA: TGTGCCAGCAGCGAGTACGTAGTGAACACTGAAGCTTTCTTT. This translates into CASSEYVVNTEAFF. V usage is TRBV7-2 and J usage is TRBJ1-1, with unresolved D. V lost 5 bases and J lost 0, with 10 bases in between. From germline, CDR1 is SGHTA and CDR2 FQGNSA. This CDR3 is built from 14 residues.

This clonotype appeared many times. This sequence joins TRBV20-1 and TRBJ2-2, with 9 positions matching TRBD2. The junction had 5 bases not matched to a gene; V was cut back by 3 bases and J by 0 bases. Germline CDR1 and CDR2: DFQATT and SNEGSKA (reference sequence). The CDR3 covers 16 residues. CDR3 nucleotides: TGCAGTGCTAGGGGACTAGCCGACCCGAACACCGGGGAGCTGTTTTTT. Protein product: CSARGLADPNTGELFF.

This clonotype was recorded at least ten times. This chain joins TRBV20-1 and TRBJ2-4; D is ambiguous. Germline V gives CDR1 DFQATT, CDR2 SNEGSKA (reference sequence). V was clipped by 3 bases and J by 8 bases, with 17 bases between them. This CDR3 is 14 amino acids long. The CDR3 DNA is TGCAGTGCTAGCGGCCAGAAGTCCACGGACATTCAGTACTTC. It codes for CSASGQKSTDIQYF.

There are many counts of this clonotype. The chain joins TRBV4-1 to TRBJ2-4; 7 bases are shared with TRBD2. The CDR3 has 15 residues. Per the germline V gene, CDR1 is MGHRA and CDR2 is YSYEKL. The junction had 9 bases not matched to a gene; V was cut back by 3 bases and J by 7 bases. The CDR3 nucleotides are TGCGCCAGCAGCCAGGGGGTCCAGGGAGGGAACATTCAGTACTTC. Translation: CASSQGVQGGNIQYF.